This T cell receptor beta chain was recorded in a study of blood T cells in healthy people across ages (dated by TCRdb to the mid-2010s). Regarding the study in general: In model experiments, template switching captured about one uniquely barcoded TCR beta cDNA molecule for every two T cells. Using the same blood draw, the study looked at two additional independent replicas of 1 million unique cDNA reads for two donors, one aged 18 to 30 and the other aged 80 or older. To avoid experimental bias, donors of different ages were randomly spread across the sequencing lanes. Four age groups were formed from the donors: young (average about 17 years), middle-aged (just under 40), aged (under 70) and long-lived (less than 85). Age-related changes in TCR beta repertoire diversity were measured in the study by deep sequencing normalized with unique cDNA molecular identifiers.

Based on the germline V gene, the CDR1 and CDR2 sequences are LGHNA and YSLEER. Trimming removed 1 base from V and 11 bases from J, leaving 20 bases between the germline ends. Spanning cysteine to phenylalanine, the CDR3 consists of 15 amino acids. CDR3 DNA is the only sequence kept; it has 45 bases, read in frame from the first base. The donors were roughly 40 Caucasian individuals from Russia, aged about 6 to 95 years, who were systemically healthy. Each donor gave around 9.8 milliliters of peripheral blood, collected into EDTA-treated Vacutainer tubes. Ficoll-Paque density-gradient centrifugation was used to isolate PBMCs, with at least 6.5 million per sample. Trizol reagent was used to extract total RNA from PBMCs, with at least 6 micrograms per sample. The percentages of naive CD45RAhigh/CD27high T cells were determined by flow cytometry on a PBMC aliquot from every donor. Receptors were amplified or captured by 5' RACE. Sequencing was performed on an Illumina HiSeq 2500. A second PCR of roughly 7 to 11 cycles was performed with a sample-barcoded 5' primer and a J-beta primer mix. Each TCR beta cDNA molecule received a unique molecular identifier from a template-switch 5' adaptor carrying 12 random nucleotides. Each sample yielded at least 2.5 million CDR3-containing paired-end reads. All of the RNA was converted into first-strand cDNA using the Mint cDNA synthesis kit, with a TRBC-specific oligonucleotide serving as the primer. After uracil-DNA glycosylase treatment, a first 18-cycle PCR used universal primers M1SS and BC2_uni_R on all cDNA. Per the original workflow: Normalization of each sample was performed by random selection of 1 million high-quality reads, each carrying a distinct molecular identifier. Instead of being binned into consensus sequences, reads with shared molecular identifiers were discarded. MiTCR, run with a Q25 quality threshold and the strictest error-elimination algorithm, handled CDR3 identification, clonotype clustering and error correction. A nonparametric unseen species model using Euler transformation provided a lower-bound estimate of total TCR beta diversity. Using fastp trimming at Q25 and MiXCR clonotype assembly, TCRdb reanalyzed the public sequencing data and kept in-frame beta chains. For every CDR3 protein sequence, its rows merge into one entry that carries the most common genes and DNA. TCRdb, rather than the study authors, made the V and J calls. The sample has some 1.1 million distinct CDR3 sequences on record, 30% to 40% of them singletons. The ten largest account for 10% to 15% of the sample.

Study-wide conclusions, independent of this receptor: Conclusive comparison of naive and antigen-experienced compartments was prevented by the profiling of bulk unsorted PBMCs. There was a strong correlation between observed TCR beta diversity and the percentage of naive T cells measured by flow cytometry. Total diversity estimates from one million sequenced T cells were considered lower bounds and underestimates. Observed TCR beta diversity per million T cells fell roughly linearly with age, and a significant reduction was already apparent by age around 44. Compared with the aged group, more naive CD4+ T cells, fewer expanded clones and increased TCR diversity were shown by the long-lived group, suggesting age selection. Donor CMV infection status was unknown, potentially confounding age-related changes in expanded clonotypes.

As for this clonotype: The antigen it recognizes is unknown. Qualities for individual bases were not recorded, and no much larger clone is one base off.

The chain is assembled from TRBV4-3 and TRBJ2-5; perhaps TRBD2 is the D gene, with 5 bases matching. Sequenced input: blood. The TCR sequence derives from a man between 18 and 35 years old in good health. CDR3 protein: CASSQAGLSYNEQYF. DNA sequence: TGCGCCAGCAGCCAAGCTGGACTTTCCTACAATGAGCAGTACTTC.